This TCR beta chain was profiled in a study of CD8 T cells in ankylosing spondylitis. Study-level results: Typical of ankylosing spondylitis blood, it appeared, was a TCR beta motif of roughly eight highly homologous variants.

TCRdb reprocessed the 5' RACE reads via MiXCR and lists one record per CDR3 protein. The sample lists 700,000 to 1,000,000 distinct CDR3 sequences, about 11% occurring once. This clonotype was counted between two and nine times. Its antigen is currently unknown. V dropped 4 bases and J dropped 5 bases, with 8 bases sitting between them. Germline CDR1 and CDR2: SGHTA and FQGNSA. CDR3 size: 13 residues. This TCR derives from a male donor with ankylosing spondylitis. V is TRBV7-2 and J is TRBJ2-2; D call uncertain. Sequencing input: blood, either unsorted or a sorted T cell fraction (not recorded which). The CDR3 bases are TGTGCCAGCAGCTGGGCCATGACCGGGGAGCTGTTTTTT. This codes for CASSWAMTGELFF.